This entry is about one TCR beta chain. The data belong to a study of CD8 T cells in Susac syndrome. V lost 3 bases, J lost 3 bases, and 12 bases lay in between. This CDR3 contains 13 residues. Germline values: CDR1 GTSNPN, CDR2 SVGIG (reference sequence). RNA, at roughly 0.5 to 1 ug, was reverse transcribed with random hexamers. From the immunoSEQ multiplex PCR reads, TCRdb called clonotypes with MiXCR, one entry per CDR3 protein. The data show about 300,000 distinct CDR3 sequences, 70% to 90% seen once. Sequenced: CD8+ T cells from PBMCs. The rearrangement uses TRBV30 and TRBJ2-7; either TRBD1 or TRBD2 may supply D (5 bases each). This TCR derives from a human donor with multiple sclerosis. The CDR3 region is CAWSPIGGYEQYF. The CDR3 DNA is TGTGCCTGGAGCCCAATTGGGGGCTACGAGCAGTACTTC.